A selection of T cell receptor beta chains follows, all from one sample in a study of blood T cells in healthy people across ages. Using its own MiXCR run on the 5' RACE reads, TCRdb lists one record per CDR3 protein. The data hold about 830,000 distinct CDR3 sequences, with roughly 60% observed a single time. Sequenced material: blood. These receptors originate from a man under 40 in good health. Each CDR3 is given with its conserved first and last residue. The order of the fields is V gene, J gene, clone size, D gene, CDR3 protein, CDR3 DNA. The D gene is left open where the match is weak. The size field is filled for only some rows; it gives once, few, many or a size class.

TRBV18	TRBJ1-3	once	-	CASSPPGSQAGNTIYF	TGTGCCAGCTCACCTCCAGGGTCTCAGGCTGGAAACACCATATATTTT
TRBV7-7	TRBJ2-5	once	-	CASSPSLGNQETQYF	TGTGCCAGCAGCCCCTCTTTGGGAAACCAAGAGACCCAGTACTTC
TRBV11-1	TRBJ2-3	once	TRBD2	CASSSSLASGGTDTQYF	TGTGCCAGCAGCTCCTCCTTAGCGAGCGGGGGCACAGATACGCAGTATTTT
TRBV6-2/TRBV6-3	TRBJ2-6	-	-	CASSYSGRPGANVLTF	TGTGCCAGCAGTTACTCGGGCAGACCTGGGGCCAACGTCCTGACTTTC
TRBV7-9	TRBJ2-7	-	-	CASSLKPTEQYF	TGTGCCAGCAGCTTAAAACCGACAGAGCAGTACTTC
TRBV7-9	TRBJ1-1	-	-	CASSSSGPNTEAFF	TGTGCCAGCAGCTCCTCAGGCCCGAACACTGAAGCTTTCTTT
TRBV12-3/TRBV12-4	TRBJ1-5	-	-	CASSFSGVGQPQHF	TGTGCCAGCAGTTTTTCTGGGGTCGGTCAGCCCCAGCATTTT
TRBV7-2	TRBJ2-7	-	TRBD2	CASSILAGGLYEQYF	TGTGCCAGCAGCATTCTTGCGGGGGGACTTTACGAGCAGTACTTC
TRBV6-2/TRBV6-3	TRBJ2-3	once	-	CASSYSSYSDSGVSYTQYF	TGTGCCAGCAGTTACTCGTCCTACTCGGACTCGGGCGTGAGTTATACGCAGTATTTT
TRBV10-3	TRBJ1-1	-	-	CAISDTGSTEAFF	TGTGCCATCAGTGATACAGGGAGCACTGAAGCTTTCTTT
TRBV28	TRBJ2-5	once	TRBD1	CASSQGDRGETQYF	TGTGCCAGCAGCCAGGGGGATCGAGGAGAGACCCAGTACTTC
TRBV7-2	TRBJ2-5	-	-	CASTMSPGETQYF	TGTGCCAGCACCATGAGTCCGGGAGAGACCCAGTACTTC
TRBV29-1	TRBJ2-7	-	-	CSVAGMDYEQYF	TGCAGCGTTGCCGGGATGGACTACGAGCAGTACTTC
TRBV2	TRBJ1-6	-	TRBD1	CASAQGADSPLHF	TGTGCCTCCGCACAGGGGGCCGATTCACCCCTCCACTTT
TRBV3-1	TRBJ2-1	-	TRBD2	CASSGLAGGRGPIVNEQFF	TGTGCCAGCAGTGGACTAGCGGGGGGGCGAGGCCCCATTGTCAATGAGCAGTTCTTC
TRBV20-1	TRBJ2-3	few	-	CSATRQGGLTDTQYF	TGCAGTGCTACACGCCAGGGCGGACTCACAGATACGCAGTATTTT
TRBV12-3/TRBV12-4	TRBJ1-2	-	TRBD1	CASSRSRGGFDNYGYTF	TGTGCCAGCAGTCGATCCAGGGGGGGTTTCGATAACTATGGCTACACCTTC
TRBV7-6	TRBJ1-4	-	TRBD1	CASSQIQGGATNEKLFF	TGTGCCAGCAGCCAAATCCAGGGGGGGGCAACTAATGAAAAACTGTTTTTT
TRBV4-2	TRBJ2-4	-	-	CASSRVQGGDIQYF	TGTGCCAGCAGCCGAGTACAGGGAGGGGACATTCAGTACTTC
TRBV7-2	TRBJ1-1	many	-	CASSPRRNTEAFF	TGTGCCAGCAGCCCGCGGAGGAACACTGAAGCTTTCTTT
TRBV7-2	TRBJ2-4	few	-	CASSSNRGPENIQYF	TGTGCCAGCAGCTCCAATAGGGGACCCGAAAACATTCAGTACTTC
TRBV2	TRBJ1-3	-	TRBD1	CASDRGNSGNTIYF	TGTGCCTCGGACAGGGGTAACTCTGGAAACACCATATATTTT
TRBV4-1	TRBJ1-5	-	-	CASSEVRGLRSDQPQHF	TGCGCCAGCAGCGAAGTACGGGGGCTGCGTTCCGACCAGCCCCAGCATTTT
TRBV5-1	TRBJ2-6	-	-	CASYTGSGANVLTF	TGCGCCAGTTATACAGGCTCTGGGGCCAACGTCCTGACTTTC
TRBV29-1	TRBJ2-5	-	TRBD2	CSVGGLADYQETQYF	TGCAGCGTTGGGGGACTAGCGGATTACCAAGAGACCCAGTACTTC
TRBV7-2	TRBJ2-4	few	TRBD1	CASSRGPGDIQYF	TGTGCCAGCAGTAGGGGGCCCGGGGACATTCAGTACTTC
TRBV7-2	TRBJ2-3	-	TRBD2	CASSPPGGARPTNTQYF	TGTGCCAGCAGCCCCCCGGGGGGAGCACGGCCCACCAATACGCAGTATTTT
TRBV30	TRBJ2-7	few	-	CAWSEFGEAYEQYF	TGTGCCTGGAGTGAATTTGGGGAGGCATACGAGCAGTACTTC